This T cell receptor beta chain was documented in a study of blood T cell repertoires in COVID-19. Study-level background: The United States, Italy and Spain supplied acute and convalescent COVID-19 samples.

Individuals drawn from some 25 US areas were roughly 18 to 89 years old. Grouping used clinical history reported by participants in a survey and questionnaire. Looked up from germline, CDR1 is LNHDA and CDR2 is SQIVND (reference sequence). V dropped 0 bases and J dropped 4; count of bases not matched to a gene: 3. The CDR3 length is 15 residues. The method was immunoSEQ multiplex PCR; TCRdb's version includes in-frame clones alone and lacks a portion of them. The data contain roughly 140,000 clones, around four fifths of them singletons. The chain has TRBV19 and TRBJ2-3; 8 bases map to TRBD1. This receptor was identified in a woman in her forties who had recovered from COVID-19. The sample consisted of PBMCs or T cells enriched from blood (not recorded which). DNA for the CDR3: TGTGCCAGTAGTATAGATGACAGGGGTCCAGATACGCAGTATTTT. It translates to CASSIDDRGPDTQYF.